The entry below describes one T cell receptor (beta chain). CDR3 size: 13 residues. V was pared by 3 bases and J by 6 bases, with 4 bases of the junction left unmatched. The germline gives CDR1 SGHNT, CDR2 YYREEE (reference sequence). The data originate from a study of PD-L1 blockade in urothelial cancer. For the study at large: At 3 weeks after treatment start (second dose) and again at 6 weeks, blood was analyzed.

The method was immunoSEQ multiplex PCR; TCRdb's version includes in-frame clones alone and lacks a portion of them. The sample lists about 88,000 clones; roughly nine tenths were seen once. The sample's time point: pretreatment peripheral blood. The V call is TRBV5-4, the J call TRBJ1-2; 8 bases agree with TRBD1. This specimen consisted of PBMCs, obtained around atezolizumab (anti-PD-L1) treatment. This receptor was identified in a woman of 80 years or more with urothelial cancer. The CDR3 is CASSWQGAHGYTF. The CDR3 nucleotides are TGTGCCAGCAGCTGGCAGGGGGCACATGGCTACACCTTC.